The 23 T cell receptor beta chains given below trace back to one sample, sequenced in a study of cytomegalovirus exposure and HLA in healthy donors. PCR amplification relied on 60 Vbeta primers (plus 13 Jbeta primers). Data came from immunoSEQ multiplex PCR; TCRdb stores just in-frame clones and leaves some out. The table includes about 200,000 clones, approximately 86% detected once. What was sequenced was PBMCs. These receptors all stem from a young woman in good health and CMV-seronegative.

V is TRBV11-3 and J is TRBJ2-5; TRBD1 is a possible D gene (5 bases). The end of the DNA aligns better with TRBJ2-7, so the J call may be wrong. The CDR3 runs to 15 residues. Germline V CDR1 and CDR2: SGHNT, YENEEA. CDR3 sequence reads: CASRRMGPSIYEQYF. The CDR3 nucleotides are TGTGCCAGCAGACGCATGGGGCCTTCAATCTACGAGCAGTACTTC.

The chain has TRBV9 and TRBJ2-1, with 7 bases matching TRBD1. After removal of 4 bases from V and 4 bases from J, the junction contained 8 bases not matched to a gene. Looked up from germline, CDR1 is SGDLS and CDR2 is YYNGEE. The CDR3 has 15 residues. CDR3 sequence: CASSPPGTAYNEQFF. The CDR3 region has the DNA TGTGCCAGCAGCCCCCCCGGGACAGCTTACAATGAGCAGTTCTTC.

This sequence joins TRBV5-1 and TRBJ2-2, with 10 bases matching TRBD2. CDR3 length: 16 amino acids. Germline trimming cut 4 bases from V and 4 bases from J; bases unmatched to any gene: 7. Germline CDR1 reads SGHRS; CDR2 reads YFSETQ. CDR3 sequence (DNA): TGCGCCAGCAGCCCCTTAGCGGGGGGAGGCACCGGGGAGCTGTTTTTT. It codes for CASSPLAGGGTGELFF.

V and J are TRBV7-8 and TRBJ2-2, with D unresolved. The CDR3 has 15 residues. Germline values: CDR1 SGHVS, CDR2 FQNEAQ. V gave up 3 bases and J gave up 1 base, with 9 bases separating them. The CDR3 spells CASSFYLGNTGELFF. The CDR3 DNA sequence: TGTGCCAGCAGCTTCTATCTTGGGAACACCGGGGAGCTGTTTTTT.

V and J are TRBV28 and TRBJ1-5; D is uncertain. The CDR3 extends over 16 amino acids. Germline-derived CDR1 and CDR2 are MDHEN and SYDVKM. With 5 bases removed from V and 1 base from J, the gap between germline ends came to 15 bases. The CDR3 bases are TGTGCCAGCAGTCCCCTCCCAGGAGGAAGCAATCAGCCCCAGCATTTT. Encoded protein: CASSPLPGGSNQPQHF.

The rearrangement links TRBV7-9 to TRBJ1-2; TRBD1 might be the D (5 bases). Trimming left V 3 bases short and J 7 bases short, with 21 bases between. There are 16 residues in the CDR3. Germline loops: CDR1 SEHNR, CDR2 FQNEAQ (reference sequence). CDR3 sequence (DNA): TGTGCCAGCAGCTTCATGGGGCGATCTATGCCGGGTGGCTACACCTTC. Amino acids: CASSFMGRSMPGGYTF. The variable domain in full, with the rest retrieved from reference TRBV7-9 and TRBJ1-2, is DTGVSQNPRHKITKRGQNVTFRCDPISEHNRLYWYRQTLGQGPEFLTYFQNEAQLEKSRLLSDRFSAERPKGSFSTLEIQRTEQGDSAMYLCASSFMGRSMPGGYTFGSGTRLTVV.

V usage is TRBV30 and J usage is TRBJ2-5; 7 nucleotides match TRBD1. Per germline, CDR1 GTSNPN and CDR2 SVGIG (reference sequence). Trimming cost V 4 bases and J 4 bases; bases outside gene matches: 0. This CDR3 is 11 amino acids long. CDR3 in amino acids: CAWTGGETQYF. The CDR3 DNA sequence: TGTGCCTGGACAGGGGGAGAGACCCAGTACTTC.

The V and J genes are TRBV6-5 and TRBJ1-2; tentatively, D is TRBD1 (6 bases). V lost 0 bases and J 6 bases, leaving 14 bases between the germline ends. In germline, CDR1 is MNHEY, CDR2 SVGAGI. This CDR3 has 15 residues. The CDR3 coding sequence is TGTGCCAGCAGTTACTCCCACAGGGTGAGGGATGGCTACACCTTC. Amino acids: CASSYSHRVRDGYTF.

The rearrangement joins TRBV5-1 to TRBJ1-6; possible D gene TRBD1, 5 bases. The CDR3 is made up of 14 amino acids. The germline V gene has CDR1 SGHRS and CDR2 YFSETQ. Trimming removed 1 base at V and 7 bases at J, with 9 bases between. This CDR3 reads CASSLSGLNSPLHF. The DNA for the CDR3 is TGCGCCAGCAGCTTGTCAGGGTTGAATTCACCCCTCCACTTT. Together with reference TRBV5-1 and TRBJ1-6, the CDR3 gives the full variable domain: KAGVTQTPRYLIKTRGQQVTLSCSPISGHRSVSWYQQTPGQGLQFLFEYFSETQRNKGNFPGRFSGRQFSNSRSEMNVSTLELGDSALYLCASSLSGLNSPLHFGNGTRLTVT.

The rearrangement joins TRBV9 to TRBJ1-2; perhaps TRBD1 as D (6 bases). The CDR3 spans 13 residues. Looked up from germline, CDR1 is SGDLS and CDR2 is YYNGEE. V lost 0 bases, J lost 7 bases, and 10 bases lay in between. CDR3 amino acids: CASSVDRVGGYTF. The CDR3 bases are TGTGCCAGCAGCGTAGACAGGGTGGGTGGCTACACCTTC.

This clone was seen more than once but under ten times. The chain couples TRBV2 to TRBJ2-1, with 11 bases lining up with TRBD1. V shed 7 bases and J 8 bases; nucleotides not matched to a gene: 4. The CDR3 is 13 residues long. The germline V gene encodes CDR1 SNHLY and CDR2 FYNNEI. The CDR3, as DNA: TGTGCCAGCAAAAGGGGACAGGGGGATGAGCAGTTCTTC. Amino acids: CASKRGQGDEQFF.

The chain has TRBV4-1 and TRBJ2-5, with 9 bases that match TRBD2. This CDR3 has 18 amino acids. J was trimmed by 3 bases and V by 1 base; bases with no gene match: 12. Germline V gives CDR1 MGHRA, CDR2 YSYEKL. This chain's CDR3 is CASSQGASGDTREETQYF. Here the CDR3 DNA reads TGCGCCAGCAGCCAAGGGGCTAGCGGGGATACCCGGGAAGAGACCCAGTACTTC.

This chain links TRBV15 with TRBJ1-5; the D gene is possibly TRBD1 (6 bases). CDR1 and CDR2 from the germline V gene are LNHNV and YYDKDF (reference sequence). Trimming pared 0 bases from V and 0 bases from J, leaving 12 bases between. The CDR3 runs to 17 residues. The CDR3 loop reads CATSRDLTGGSNQPQHF. CDR3 sequence (DNA): TGTGCCACCAGCAGAGATTTGACAGGCGGTAGCAATCAGCCCCAGCATTTT.

This clone was seen more than once but under ten times. The chain is built from TRBV6-1 and TRBJ1-4; TRBD1 agrees at 7 bases. The CDR3 spans 14 residues. With V trimmed by 8 bases and J by 7 bases, 10 bases remained unmatched. From germline, CDR1 is MNHNS and CDR2 SASEGT. In DNA, the CDR3 is TGTGCCAGCGGCGTAGGGGGCGGCAGTGAAAAACTGTTTTTT. Protein: CASGVGGGSEKLFF.

This chain joins TRBV6-1 and TRBJ1-4; unclear D gene. This CDR3 is built from 14 residues. Trimming removed 1 base at V and 6 bases at J, with 9 bases between. Germline values: CDR1 MNHNS, CDR2 SASEGT. The CDR3 loop reads CASSEGAGHEKLFF. The CDR3 region has the DNA TGTGCCAGCAGTGAAGGGGCAGGCCATGAAAAACTGTTTTTT.

This chain joins TRBV27 and TRBJ1-2; 7 bases fit TRBD1. The CDR3 loop spans 16 amino acids. The V and J ends lost 6 bases and 7 bases, in that order; junction bases with no gene match: 17. Germline loops: CDR1 MNHEY, CDR2 SMNVEV (reference sequence). CDR3 loop: CASSPRGHAGSFGYTF. CDR3 nucleotides: TGTGCCAGCAGCCCAAGGGGGCATGCAGGGAGCTTTGGCTACACCTTC.

The chain employs TRBV7-2 and TRBJ2-7; the match to TRBD2 covers 10 bases. Trimming at V came to 3 bases and at J to 0 bases, leaving 2 bases not matched to a gene. The length of the CDR3 is 15 residues. CDR1 and CDR2 from the germline V gene are SGHTA and FQGNSA. This chain's CDR3 is CASSFGTSASYEQYF. CDR3 in DNA: TGTGCCAGCAGCTTCGGGACTAGCGCCTCCTACGAGCAGTACTTC.

The chain combines TRBV2 with TRBJ2-7; TRBD2 agrees at 10 bases. The CDR3 spans 16 residues. Germline V gene data show CDR1 as SNHLY and CDR2 as FYNNEI. V gave up 6 bases and J gave up 3 bases; unmatched junction bases: 11. Here the CDR3 reads CASRSGSGGDSYEQYF. The CDR3 bases are TGTGCCAGCAGATCAGGGAGCGGGGGGGACAGCTACGAGCAGTACTTC.

This clone was seen only once. V is TRBV4-1 and J is TRBJ2-1; 11 bases line up with TRBD2. This CDR3 spans 16 amino acids. Germline V gene data show CDR1 as MGHRA and CDR2 as YSYEKL. The J segment lost 2 bases and the V segment lost 6 bases, leaving 6 bases of the junction unmatched. CDR3 protein: CASRGVGLAAYNEQFF. CDR3 nucleotide sequence: TGCGCCAGCAGAGGGGTGGGACTAGCGGCCTACAATGAGCAGTTCTTC.

V usage is TRBV7-2 and J usage is TRBJ1-2; 8 bases line up with TRBD1. Germline CDR1 reads SGHTA; CDR2 reads FQGNSA. This CDR3 comprises 16 residues. V gave up 5 bases and J gave up 5 bases; unmatched junction bases: 13. The CDR3 loop is CASSLGQGSTGYGYTF. As DNA, the CDR3 is TGTGCCAGCAGCCTAGGACAGGGTAGCACGGGGTATGGCTACACCTTC.

CDR3 sequence: CASSFRQGADPPLHF. The DNA for the CDR3 is TGCGCCAGCAGCTTCCGACAGGGTGCCGATCCACCCCTCCACTTT. This chain uses TRBV5-1 with TRBJ1-6; TRBD1 agrees at 7 bases. Germline V CDR1 and CDR2: SGHRS, YFSETQ. J gave up 11 bases and V 2 bases, and 10 bases lay outside the gene matches. The CDR3 covers 15 residues. The full variable domain, with the rest looked up from reference TRBV5-1 and TRBJ1-6, is KAGVTQTPRYLIKTRGQQVTLSCSPISGHRSVSWYQQTPGQGLQFLFEYFSETQRNKGNFPGRFSGRQFSNSRSEMNVSTLELGDSALYLCASSFRQGADPPLHFGNGTRLTVT.

V gene TRBV28 combines with J gene TRBJ1-2; D gene unclear. This CDR3 comprises 14 residues. V shed 5 bases and J shed 6 bases, with 16 bases lying between them. Germline CDR1 MDHEN, CDR2 SYDVKM. As DNA, the CDR3 is TGTGCCAGCAGTGGCCACCCGGGGAGGGATGGCTACACCTTC. This sequence encodes CASSGHPGRDGYTF.

The chain is built from TRBV5-6 and TRBJ2-7; TRBD1 matches at 12 bases. V gave up 5 bases and J gave up 4 bases; unmatched junction bases: 7. Germline V gene data show CDR1 as SGHDT and CDR2 as YYEEEE. CDR3 length: 15 residues. The CDR3 DNA reads as TGTGCCAGCAGGGGACAGGGGGCACCGCCTTACGAGCAGTACTTC. Amino acid sequence: CASRGQGAPPYEQYF.